This T cell receptor beta chain was sequenced for a study of somatic mutations in cytotoxic T cells in rheumatoid arthritis. General study findings and limits: Patients with rheumatoid arthritis showed a slight underrepresentation of TRBV07, a finding that was never subjected to any adjustment for multiple comparisons.

This clone has more than one count but fewer than ten. Its target is not known. Method: immunoSEQ multiplex PCR; TCRdb's copy keeps in-frame clones and lacks some. The sample consists of tens of thousands of clones, around 84% of them appearing once. CDR3 length: 15 amino acids. The V end lost 1 base, the J end lost 0 bases, and 9 bases lay between the germline ends. CDR1 and CDR2 (germline): SEHNR, FQNEAQ (reference sequence). The source is a woman aged 45-65 years in good health. Sequencing was carried out using CD8+ T cells sorted from blood. The V and J genes are TRBV7-9 and TRBJ1-1; TRBD1 is a possible D gene (6 bases). CDR3 coding DNA: TGTGCCAGCAGCTTAGGGACAGTCATGAACACTGAAGCTTTCTTT. Protein: CASSLGTVMNTEAFF.